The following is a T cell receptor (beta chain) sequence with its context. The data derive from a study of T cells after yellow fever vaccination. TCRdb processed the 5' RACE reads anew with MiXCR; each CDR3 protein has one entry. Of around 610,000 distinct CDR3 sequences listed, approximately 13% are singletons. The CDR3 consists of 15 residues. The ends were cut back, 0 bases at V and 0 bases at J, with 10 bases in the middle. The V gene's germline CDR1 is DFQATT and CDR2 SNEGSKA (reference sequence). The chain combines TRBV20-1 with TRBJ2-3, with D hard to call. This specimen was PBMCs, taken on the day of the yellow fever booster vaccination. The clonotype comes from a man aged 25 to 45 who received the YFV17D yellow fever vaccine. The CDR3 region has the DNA TGCAGTGCTAGAGATTTTGCGACTAGCACAGATACGCAGTATTTT. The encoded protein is CSARDFATSTDTQYF.